This T cell receptor beta chain stems from a study of T cell changes during pregnancy in multiple sclerosis (dated by TCRdb to the late 2010s). At the level of the whole study: Changes in the T cell repertoire over the course of pregnancy were examined in this study in women with multiple sclerosis.

According to the germline V gene, CDR1 reads SGHDT and CDR2 reads YYEEEE. V is reduced by 4 bases and J by 2 bases, leaving a spacing of 20 bases between them. The CDR3 runs 17 amino acids, cysteine and phenylalanine included. CDR3 DNA is the only sequence kept; it has 51 bases, read in frame from the first base. This clone was picked up a small number of times. Its antigen is still unknown. Base quality data are lacking; no much larger clone is found one base away. The library was produced with the immunoSEQ multiplex PCR assay. TCRdb limited this immuneACCESS table to in-frame rearrangements with V and J called. A share of clones is missing; checked studies link under half to unresolved V genes, and the rest is unexplained. A total of 70,000 to 95,000 clones appear in this sample, around nine tenths of them only once. The ten largest clones take up approximately 0.45% of the sample.

The specimen was CD4+ T cells from peripheral blood mononuclear cells, collected in the second trimester of pregnancy. The chain is made from TRBV5-6 and TRBJ2-3, with a weak D call of TRBD1 (6 bases match). The TCR comes from a female donor with multiple sclerosis, enrolled in a pregnancy study. The CDR3 region: CASSRGQGWLLTDTQYF. Read as DNA, the sequence is TGTGCCAGCAGCCGAGGCCAGGGGTGGTTACTCACAGATACGCAGTATTTT.